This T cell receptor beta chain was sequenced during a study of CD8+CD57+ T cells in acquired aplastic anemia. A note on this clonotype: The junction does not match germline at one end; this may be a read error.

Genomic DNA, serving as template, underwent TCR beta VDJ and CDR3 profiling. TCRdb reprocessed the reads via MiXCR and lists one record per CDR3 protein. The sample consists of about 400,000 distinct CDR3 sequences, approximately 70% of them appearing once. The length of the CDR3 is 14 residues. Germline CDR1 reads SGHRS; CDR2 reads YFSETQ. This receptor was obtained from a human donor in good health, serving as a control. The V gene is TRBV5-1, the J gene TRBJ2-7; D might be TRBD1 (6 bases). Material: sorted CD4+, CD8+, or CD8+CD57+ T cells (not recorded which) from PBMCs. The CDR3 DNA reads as TGTGCCAGCAGCGTAAGCCGGGACACTGACGAGCAGTACTTC. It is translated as CASSVSRDTDEQYF.